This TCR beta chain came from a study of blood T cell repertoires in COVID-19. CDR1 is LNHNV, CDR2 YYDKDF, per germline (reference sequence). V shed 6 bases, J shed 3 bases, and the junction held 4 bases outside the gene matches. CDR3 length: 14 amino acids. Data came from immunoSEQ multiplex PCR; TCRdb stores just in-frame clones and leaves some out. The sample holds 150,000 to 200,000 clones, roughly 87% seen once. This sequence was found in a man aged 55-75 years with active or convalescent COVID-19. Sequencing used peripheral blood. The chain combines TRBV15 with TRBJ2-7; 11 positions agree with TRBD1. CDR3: CATRSGTGGYEQYF. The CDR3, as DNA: TGTGCCACCAGATCGGGGACAGGGGGCTACGAGCAGTACTTC.